A selection of T cell receptor beta chains follows, all from one sample in a study of PD-L1 blockade in urothelial cancer. Repertoires were generated with immunoSEQ multiplex PCR, while TCRdb's copy carries only in-frame clones and drops some. The profile shows 25,000 to 35,000 clones, approximately 81% of them singletons. The specimen was PBMCs, collected around atezolizumab (anti-PD-L1) treatment. These TCRs come from a man aged 65 to 85 with urothelial cancer. Each CDR3 is given with its conserved first and last residue.

v_gene	j_gene	CDR3aa
TRBV5-6	TRBJ2-7	CASSSGQGLPYEQYF
TRBV19	TRBJ1-2	CASSRQGNYGYTF
TRBV14	TRBJ2-7	CASSQLPGQGHREQYF
TRBV18	TRBJ2-3	CASSPNGLAGVTDTQYF
TRBV10-3	TRBJ1-3	CAITAASSGNTIYF
TRBV20-1	TRBJ2-7	CSASGQYEQYF
TRBV28	TRBJ2-3	CASNTQGRGITDTQYF
TRBV9	TRBJ2-5	CASSLRAGGQETQYF
TRBV18	TRBJ2-3	CASSQTSIGTDTQYF
TRBV27	TRBJ2-7	CASSLLGGRQGGREQYF
TRBV6-1	TRBJ1-1	CASRSGQYTEAFF
TRBV4-1	TRBJ1-4	CASSHGDRENEKLFF
TRBV5-1	TRBJ2-3	CASSLYQGSTDTQYF
TRBV6-5	TRBJ1-1	CASRDTWARNTEAFF
TRBV6-6	TRBJ2-2	CASSRGTGELFF
TRBV30	TRBJ2-7	CAWSPGTGSSYEQYF
TRBV6-1	TRBJ2-7	CASSVGGNRYEQYF
TRBV6-6	TRBJ1-1	CASSYGQGVEAFF
TRBV7-2	TRBJ2-3	CASSLDPGGMVTDTQYF
TRBV5-6	TRBJ2-7	CASSSLDRDEQYF
TRBV6-5	TRBJ1-2	CASSPRLNYGYTF
TRBV5-6	TRBJ1-3	CASSFFSVAAGNTIYF
TRBV7-2	TRBJ2-7	CASSRLPGQDYEQYF
TRBV18	TRBJ2-7	CASSLLQGEYEQYF
TRBV10-3	TRBJ1-2	CAISESPGQRGDGYTF
TRBV5-1	TRBJ2-7	CASSLAGLAYEQYF
TRBV5-1	TRBJ2-5	CASSLASVMETQYF
TRBV2	TRBJ2-2	CASSERAGRVGAQLFF
TRBV19	TRBJ2-1	CASSSSGGIIFYNEQFF
TRBV28	TRBJ1-1	CASSLDRLRVNTEAFF
TRBV2	TRBJ1-2	CASSEPTYLRRANYGYTF
TRBV6-1	TRBJ1-5	CASSEATGSNQPQHF
TRBV10-2	TRBJ1-2	CASRRGQTNYGYTF
TRBV4-1	TRBJ1-4	CASSHAKEGKLFF